This TCR beta chain appears in the sequencing data of a study of blood T cell repertoires in COVID-19 (dated by TCRdb to 2019 to 2021). A note on the overall study: Samples from collaborators originated in the United States, Italy and Spain and spanned both the acute and convalescent phases of COVID-19. The material from the prospective study consisted of cDNA or gDNA derived from T cells, B-cell-depleted T cells, or PBMCs. Subjects who had been exposed to COVID-19, were actively infected with it, or had recovered from it provided the deeply sampled blood TCRbeta repertoires that made up the dataset. The repertoires were released in a freely available public database intended as a resource for research on the immune response to SARS-CoV-2. The samples were drawn from two sources: the first 160 participants of the ongoing ImmuneRACE study, and 1,254 subjects contributed by 6 global collaborators. The sample metadata nearly always contained a de-identified subject ID, COVID-19 status, age in years and sex. HLA class I and class II types, where available, came from metadata supplied by the sample provider rather than from assay-based typing. The full study reports these points: How much clinical and demographic metadata was included differed by source and by participant, and the metadata was provided uncurated.

Whole blood was collected in K2EDTA tubes by collaborating institutions according to the institutions' own protocols. For TCRbeta analysis, collaborators shipped samples in one of three forms: frozen whole blood, isolated PBMCs, or DNA extracted from either of those sample types. TCRbeta CDR3 regions were amplified from genomic DNA by means of the immunoSEQ Assay, a bias-controlled multiplex PCR. Per the source publication's procedure: The number of nucleated cells in each sample was estimated from the amplification of reference gene primers within the assay. To quantify the absolute abundance of each unique TCRbeta CDR3 rearrangement, sequence reads were collapsed and filtered. Productive Simpson clonality was computed per sample as the square root of Simpson's diversity index over productive rearrangements. TCRdb carries this immuneACCESS record with in-frame sequences only. Its versions omit some clonotypes, under half of them owing to an unresolved V gene in the studies checked, with the rest unexplained. V and J calls and clone size are copied from that table; D and trimming were computed from the DNA. Recorded for this sample are about 210,000 clones; 80% of them occurred a single time. The top ten hold approximately 6.6% of the sample.

Worth noting for this clone: Which antigen it targets is not known. Nothing much larger sits one base from this clone, and base qualities are not available.

This receptor was obtained from a woman in her 70s with acute or convalescent COVID-19. Sequencing was done on a sample of peripheral blood.

This receptor carries the CDR3 CAISAGTGGYYTEAFF. Read as DNA, the sequence is TGTGCCATCAGCGCCGGGACAGGGGGATATTACACTGAAGCTTTCTTT. The V gene is TRBV10-3 and the J gene is TRBJ1-1, with 11 junctional bases fitting TRBD1. Compared with germline, V lacks 6 bases and J lacks 3 bases; bases without a gene match: 9. Taken from cysteine to phenylalanine, the CDR3 has 16 residues. The sequence is cut down to CDR3 DNA, 48 bases in frame from base 1. Via the germline V gene, CDR1 is ENHRY and CDR2 SYGVKD.